The T cell receptor beta chain described here comes from a study of cytomegalovirus exposure and HLA in healthy donors. The study, taken as a whole, reports: Clonal expansion was found to be greater in HLA-associated TCR beta chains than in equally common others in a later analysis.

In the case of this clone: The antigen remains unidentified.

Researchers ran the PCR with 60 Vbeta and 13 Jbeta primers. TCRdb keeps only in-frame clones here, not all; method: immunoSEQ multiplex PCR. The repertoire consists of approximately 150,000 clones, with about three quarters occurring once and the leading ten covering approximately 6.3%. Sequenced: PBMCs. The sequence came from a man in his forties in good health and CMV-seropositive.

The CDR3 sequence: CSVAKRRGSTDTQYF. In DNA form, the CDR3 reads TGCAGCGTCGCGAAGCGGAGGGGAAGTACAGATACGCAGTATTTT. The chain links TRBV29-1 to TRBJ2-3; D might be TRBD2 (6 bases). This CDR3 contains 15 residues. The germline gives CDR1 SQVTM, CDR2 ANQGSEA. V lost 6 bases to trimming and J lost 3 bases, with 19 bases between them.